This T cell receptor beta chain was observed in a study of beta chain features in type 1 diabetes. Whole-study context: All samples combined gave 107,917,701 sorted cells for examination. Study findings and constraints: Insertions were fewer and deletions more numerous at VDJ junctions in type 1 diabetes patients.

Every bit of the isolated RNA underwent reverse transcription, so sequencing read expressed TCRB transcripts. An average roughly 3.3 million reads came from naive, central memory and regulatory T cell samples. TCRdb's copy holds only in-frame clones and misses some; the assay was immunoSEQ multiplex PCR. The sample has roughly 400,000 clones; approximately 15% are singletons. This clone has more than one count but fewer than ten. The antigen is unknown. The length of the CDR3 is 15 residues. V was cut by 0 bases and J by 6 bases, with 15 bases left in between. The germline V gene encodes CDR1 GTSNPN and CDR2 SVGIG (reference sequence).

The clonotype originates from a man younger than 45 in good health. The genes are TRBV30 and TRBJ2-1; the D gene is possibly TRBD2 (5 bases). The sequencing sample was made of naive CD4+ T cells from blood. In nucleotides, the CDR3 is TGTGCCTGGAGTGTTGGAGCGGCTTTGCGCAATGAGCAGTTCTTC. Protein sequence: CAWSVGAALRNEQFF.